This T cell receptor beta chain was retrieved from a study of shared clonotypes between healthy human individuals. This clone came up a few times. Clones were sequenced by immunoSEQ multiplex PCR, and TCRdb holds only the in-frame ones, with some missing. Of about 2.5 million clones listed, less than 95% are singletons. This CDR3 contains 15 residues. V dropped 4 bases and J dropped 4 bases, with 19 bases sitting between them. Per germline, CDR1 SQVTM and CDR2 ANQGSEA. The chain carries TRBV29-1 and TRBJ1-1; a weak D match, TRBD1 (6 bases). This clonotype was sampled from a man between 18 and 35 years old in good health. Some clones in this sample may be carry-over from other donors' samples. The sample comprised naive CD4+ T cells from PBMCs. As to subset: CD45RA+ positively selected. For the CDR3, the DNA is TGCAGCGTTGTGAGGGACACGGGTGCGGGCACTGAAGCTTTCTTT. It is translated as CSVVRDTGAGTEAFF.